This T cell receptor (beta chain) was identified during a study of regulatory T cells in long-lasting Graves disease. Broader study findings: Under persistent disease, TRBV28, TRBJ1-2 and TRBJ2-5 were used preferentially.

Notes on this clonotype: Its target is not known.

Regarding time point: persistent/refractory GD, antithyroid drugs over 5 years with positive TRAb. The authors made the TCR library using RNA they extracted from PBMCs. Graves' disease diagnoses used American Thyroid Association guidelines. EDTA tubes were used for drawing approximately 9 milliliters of peripheral blood. Looked up from germline, CDR1 is LNHDA and CDR2 is SQIVND (reference sequence). V shed 6 bases and J shed 4 bases, with 21 bases lying between them. The CDR3 consists of 16 residues. Relying on iRepertoire HTBI primers and Arm-PCR of CDR3 regions, the team built TCR beta libraries. MiXCR, run by TCRdb on the multiplex PCR reads, gives a single entry per CDR3 protein. Among 350,000 to 450,000 distinct CDR3 sequences listed, around 23% were seen once.

The chain joins TRBV19 to TRBJ1-2, with TRBD1 as a possible D gene (5 bases). The sequenced sample was peripheral blood mononuclear cells (PBMCs), obtained when the disease was refractory, from a patient treated with antithyroid drugs. The clonotype comes from a woman between 35 and 50 years old with Graves disease. The CDR3 DNA is TGTGCCAGTAGAGATATAAGCAAGCGGGACCTCTATGGCTACACCTTC. Its protein is CASRDISKRDLYGYTF.